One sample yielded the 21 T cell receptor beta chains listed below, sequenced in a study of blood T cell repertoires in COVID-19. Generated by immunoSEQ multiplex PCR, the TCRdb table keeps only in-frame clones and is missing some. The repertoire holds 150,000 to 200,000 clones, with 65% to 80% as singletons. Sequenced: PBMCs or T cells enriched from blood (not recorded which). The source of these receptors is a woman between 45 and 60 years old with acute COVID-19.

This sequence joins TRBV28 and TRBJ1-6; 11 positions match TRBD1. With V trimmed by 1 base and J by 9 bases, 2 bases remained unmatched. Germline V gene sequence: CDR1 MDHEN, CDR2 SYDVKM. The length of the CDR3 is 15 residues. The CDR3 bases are TGTGCCAGCAGTTTATCCGGGACAGGGGGTTCACCCCTCCACTTT. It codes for CASSLSGTGGSPLHF. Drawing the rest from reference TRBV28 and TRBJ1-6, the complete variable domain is DVKVTQSSRYLVKRTGEKVFLECVQDMDHENMFWYRQDPGLGLRLIYFSYDVKMKEKGDIPEGYSVSREKKERFSLILESASTNQTSMYLCASSLSGTGGSPLHFGNGTRLTVT.

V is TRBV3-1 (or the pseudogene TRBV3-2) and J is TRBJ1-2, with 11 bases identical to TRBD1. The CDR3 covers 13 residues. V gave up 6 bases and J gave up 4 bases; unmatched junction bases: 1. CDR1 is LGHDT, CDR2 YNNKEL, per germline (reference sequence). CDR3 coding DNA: TGTGCCAGCAGGGGACAGGGGGGCTATGGCTACACCTTC. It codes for CASRGQGGYGYTF.

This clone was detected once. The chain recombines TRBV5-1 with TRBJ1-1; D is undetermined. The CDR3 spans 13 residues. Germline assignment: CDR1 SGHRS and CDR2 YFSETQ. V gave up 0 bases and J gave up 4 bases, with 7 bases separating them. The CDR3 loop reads CASSLDLFTEAFF. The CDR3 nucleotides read TGCGCCAGCAGCTTGGATCTGTTCACTGAAGCTTTCTTT.

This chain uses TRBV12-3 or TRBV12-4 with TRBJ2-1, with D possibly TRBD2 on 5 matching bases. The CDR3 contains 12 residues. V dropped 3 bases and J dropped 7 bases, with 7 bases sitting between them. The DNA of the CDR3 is TGTGCCAGCAGTTTTCCGGGGAATGAGCAGTTCTTC. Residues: CASSFPGNEQFF.

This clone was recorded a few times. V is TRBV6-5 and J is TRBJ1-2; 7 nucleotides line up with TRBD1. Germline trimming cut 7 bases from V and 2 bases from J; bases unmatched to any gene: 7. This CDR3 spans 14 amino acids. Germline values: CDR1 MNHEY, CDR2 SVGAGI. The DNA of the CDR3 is TGTGCCAGCAACGACAGGGCCTCGAACTATGGCTACACCTTC. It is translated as CASNDRASNYGYTF.

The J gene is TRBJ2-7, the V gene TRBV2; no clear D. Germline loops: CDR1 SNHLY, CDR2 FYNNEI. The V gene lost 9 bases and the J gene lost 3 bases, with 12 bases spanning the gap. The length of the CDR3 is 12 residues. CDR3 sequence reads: CARINTDYEQYV. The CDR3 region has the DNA TGTGCCAGGATTAACACAGACTACGAGCAGTACGTC.

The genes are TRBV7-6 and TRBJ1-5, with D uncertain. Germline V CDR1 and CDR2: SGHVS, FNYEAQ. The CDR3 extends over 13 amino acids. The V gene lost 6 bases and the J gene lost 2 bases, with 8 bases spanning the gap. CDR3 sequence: CASRQQGNQPQHF. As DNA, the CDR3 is TGTGCCAGCAGACAACAAGGCAATCAGCCCCAGCATTTT. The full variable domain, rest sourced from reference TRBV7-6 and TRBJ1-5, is GAGVSQSPRYKVTKRGQDVALRCDPISGHVSLYWYRQALGQGPEFLTYFNYEAQQDKSGLPNDRFSAERPEGSISTLTIQRTEQRDSAMYRCASRQQGNQPQHFGDGTRLSIL.

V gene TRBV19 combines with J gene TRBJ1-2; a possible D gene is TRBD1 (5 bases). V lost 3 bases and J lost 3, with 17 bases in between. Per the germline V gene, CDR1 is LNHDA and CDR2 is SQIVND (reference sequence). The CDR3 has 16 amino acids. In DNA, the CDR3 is TGTGCCAGTAGTATCAGGGACTACCAACACGACTATGGCTACACCTTC. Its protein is CASSIRDYQHDYGYTF.

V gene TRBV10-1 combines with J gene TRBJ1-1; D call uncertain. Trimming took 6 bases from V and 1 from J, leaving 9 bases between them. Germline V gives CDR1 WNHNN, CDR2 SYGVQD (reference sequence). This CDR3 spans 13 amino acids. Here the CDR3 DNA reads TGCGCCAGCAGACAGAAATGGAACACTGAAGCTTTCTTT. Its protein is CASRQKWNTEAFF.

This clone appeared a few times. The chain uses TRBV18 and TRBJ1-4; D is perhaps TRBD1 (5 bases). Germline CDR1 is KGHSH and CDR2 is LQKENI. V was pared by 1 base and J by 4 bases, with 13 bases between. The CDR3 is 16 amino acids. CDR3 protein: CASSPLSGGDNEKLFF. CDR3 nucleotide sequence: TGTGCCAGCTCACCACTCTCCGGGGGGGATAATGAAAAACTGTTTTTT.

The CDR3 DNA sequence: TGTGCCAGCAGTGGCGGTAGTGTTCTAGATACGCAGTATTTT. Protein sequence: CASSGGSVLDTQYF. The chain joins TRBV27 to TRBJ2-3; unclear D gene. V lost 5 bases and J 5 bases, leaving 14 bases between the germline ends. Germline assignment: CDR1 MNHEY and CDR2 SMNVEV (reference sequence). This CDR3 region has 14 residues.

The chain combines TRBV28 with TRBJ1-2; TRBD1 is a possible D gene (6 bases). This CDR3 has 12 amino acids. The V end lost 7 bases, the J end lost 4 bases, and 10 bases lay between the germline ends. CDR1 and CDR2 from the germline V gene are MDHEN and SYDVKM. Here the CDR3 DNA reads TGTGCCAGCACAGGGGATGCCTATGGCTACACCTTC. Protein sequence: CASTGDAYGYTF.

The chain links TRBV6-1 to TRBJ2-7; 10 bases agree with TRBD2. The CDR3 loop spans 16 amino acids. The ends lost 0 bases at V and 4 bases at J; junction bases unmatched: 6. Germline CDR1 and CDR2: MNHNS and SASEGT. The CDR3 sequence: CASSEAQAGGLYEQYV. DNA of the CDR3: TGTGCCAGCAGTGAAGCCCAAGCGGGGGGGCTGTACGAGCAGTACGTC.

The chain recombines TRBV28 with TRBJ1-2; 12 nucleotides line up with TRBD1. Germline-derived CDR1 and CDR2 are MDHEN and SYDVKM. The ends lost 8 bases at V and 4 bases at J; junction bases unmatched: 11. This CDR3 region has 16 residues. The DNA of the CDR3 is TGTGCCAGCTTACGCGGGGACAGGGGGCGCTCCTATGGCTACACCTTC. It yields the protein CASLRGDRGRSYGYTF.

The DNA of the CDR3 is TGTGCCAGCAGCTTAACCGGGACAGGCCCCAATTCACCCCTCCACTTT. Residues: CASSLTGTGPNSPLHF. The chain joins TRBV13 to TRBJ1-6; 8 bases are shared with TRBD1. The CDR3 sequence is 16 residues long. Germline V gives CDR1 PRHDT, CDR2 FYEKMQ (reference sequence). With V trimmed by 2 bases and J by 7 bases, 7 bases remained unmatched.

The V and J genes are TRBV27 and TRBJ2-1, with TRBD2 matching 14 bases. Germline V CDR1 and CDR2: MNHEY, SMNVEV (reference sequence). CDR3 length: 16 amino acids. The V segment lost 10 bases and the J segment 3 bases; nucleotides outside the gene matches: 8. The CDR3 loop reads CATHLGTSGGYNEQFF. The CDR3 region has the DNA TGTGCCACTCACCTCGGGACTAGCGGGGGCTACAATGAGCAGTTCTTC.

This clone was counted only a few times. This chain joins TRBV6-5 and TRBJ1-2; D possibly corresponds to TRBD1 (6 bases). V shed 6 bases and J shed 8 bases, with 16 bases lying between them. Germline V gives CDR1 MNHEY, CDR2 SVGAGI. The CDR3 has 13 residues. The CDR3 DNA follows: TGTGCCAGCAGCCGGGACACCCTGGGAGGCTACACCTTC. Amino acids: CASSRDTLGGYTF.

This CDR3 is CASSETFGEDTQYF. The DNA for the CDR3 is TGTGCCAGCAGTGAAACGTTCGGGGAGGATACGCAGTATTTT. The chain uses TRBV25-1 and TRBJ2-3; tentative D call: TRBD2 (5 bases). V shed 2 bases and J shed 6 bases, with 12 bases lying between them. This CDR3 has 14 amino acids. Germline V lookup: CDR1 MGHDK, CDR2 SYGVNS.

Here the CDR3 DNA reads TGTGCCAGCAGCCCATCGGACTATGGCTACACCTTC. Protein sequence: CASSPSDYGYTF. The V and J genes are TRBV6-6 and TRBJ1-2; D call uncertain. The germline V gene has CDR1 MNHNY and CDR2 SVGAGI (reference sequence). V lost 6 bases and J 3 bases, leaving 8 bases between the germline ends. This CDR3 spans 12 amino acids.

CDR3 in amino acids: CASSPTGSANTGELFF. DNA of the CDR3: TGCGCCAGCAGCCCTACAGGAAGCGCGAACACCGGGGAGCTGTTTTTT. The rearrangement joins TRBV5-1 to TRBJ2-2; possible D gene TRBD1, 5 bases. The CDR3 has 16 amino acids. The ends were cut back, 4 bases at V and 0 bases at J, with 13 bases in the middle. Germline V gene sequence: CDR1 SGHRS, CDR2 YFSETQ.

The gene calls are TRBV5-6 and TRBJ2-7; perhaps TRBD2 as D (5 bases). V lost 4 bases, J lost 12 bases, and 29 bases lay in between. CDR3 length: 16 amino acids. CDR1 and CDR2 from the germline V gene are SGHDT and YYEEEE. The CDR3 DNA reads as TGTGCCAGCAGCGCCTTCTTACTAGAAATATCCATTCCTTCGTACGTC. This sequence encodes CASSAFLLEISIPSYV.